The 27 T cell receptor beta chains below were found in one sample sequenced in a study of post-analysis software for immune sequencing data. Findings and limits, study-wide: The five TRBV segments detected at higher frequency in patients than in controls included TRBV5-6, TRBV5-1 and TRBV20-1.

Unique molecular identifiers were present in the TCR beta cDNA libraries. TCRdb reprocessed the PCR reads via MiXCR and lists one record per CDR3 protein. This table has 350,000 to 500,000 distinct CDR3 sequences, less than 40% appearing once. These receptors lack a known antigen. The sequencing sample was made of blood. These receptors were collected from a girl under 10 years old with multiple sclerosis.

About this clonotype itself: It may be a read error: a sequence one base away is much more abundant. The V gene is TRBV4-3, the J gene TRBJ2-1, with 10 bases aligning to TRBD2. The last part of the DNA fits TRBJ2-7 better; the J call may be wrong. CDR1 is LGHNA and CDR2 is YSLEER in the germline V gene. This CDR3 region has 16 residues. The CDR3 loop reads CASSQELAGVDNEQYF. CDR3 coding DNA: TGCGCCAGCAGCCAAGAGCTAGCGGGAGTAGACAATGAGCAGTACTTC.

This clonotype occurred a few times. The rearrangement links TRBV20-1 to TRBJ2-1; weak D call: TRBD1 (5 bases). V was trimmed by 1 base and J by 8 bases, leaving 9 bases between them. This CDR3 comprises 12 residues. Germline CDR1 and CDR2: DFQATT and SNEGSKA (reference sequence). The CDR3 nucleotides are TGCAGTGCTAGAGGCAGGGCCGATGAGCAGTTCTTC. It codes for CSARGRADEQFF.

The chain couples TRBV25-1 to TRBJ2-7; weak D call: TRBD2 (6 bases). Per germline, CDR1 MGHDK and CDR2 SYGVNS. The CDR3 contains 15 residues. Trimming stripped 6 bases from V and 2 bases from J, with 17 bases between. As DNA, the CDR3 is TGTGCCAGCAGCGTAAATCCTAGCGTAACCTACGAGCAGTACTTC. It specifies CASSVNPSVTYEQYF.

This clonotype has just a few counts. The chain has TRBV20-1 and TRBJ2-7, with 11 bases aligning to TRBD1. Trimming cost V 3 bases and J 6 bases; bases outside gene matches: 4. This CDR3 spans 13 amino acids. The germline CDR1 and CDR2 sequences are DFQATT and SNEGSKA (reference sequence). For the CDR3, the DNA is TGCAGTGCTAGCCCGGACAGGGGGCGCGAGCAGTACTTC. This encodes CSASPDRGREQYF.

This clonotype was seen more than once but under ten times. CDR3 sequence reads: CASSLVPSNAYEQYF. CDR3 nucleotides: TGTGCCAGCAGCTTAGTACCCAGTAACGCCTACGAGCAGTACTTC. The rearrangement joins TRBV11-2 to TRBJ2-7, with no clear D. Germline-derived CDR1 and CDR2 are SGHAT and FQNNGV. The CDR3 sequence is 15 residues long. V was shortened by 1 base and J by 2 bases, with 12 bases between the two germline ends. The full variable domain, in which reference TRBV11-2 and TRBJ2-7 provide the parts outside the CDR3, is EAGVAQSPRYKIIEKRQSVAFWCNPISGHATLYWYQQILGQGPKLLIQFQNNGVVDDSQLPKDRFSAERLKGVDSTLKIQPAKLEDSAVYLCASSLVPSNAYEQYFGPGTRLTVT.

The genes are TRBV6-5 and TRBJ2-1, with D perhaps TRBD1 (6 bases). Trimming cost V 5 bases and J 7 bases, with 12 bases left between them. CDR1 is MNHEY, CDR2 SVGAGI, per germline. The CDR3 runs 13 residues. CDR3 in DNA: TGTGCCAGCAGTCGACAGGCTCTGAATGAGCAGTTCTTC. Translation gives CASSRQALNEQFF.

There are many counts of this clonotype. This chain joins TRBV29-1 and TRBJ2-7; D gene uncertain. The CDR3 is made up of 11 amino acids. In germline, CDR1 is SQVTM, CDR2 ANQGSEA. V was clipped by 6 bases and J by 4 bases, with 10 bases between them. This CDR3 reads CSVSLGYEQYF. CDR3 DNA: TGCAGCGTCTCATTGGGATACGAGCAGTACTTC.

Written as DNA, the CDR3 is TGCAGTGCTCACCCGGGACAGGGGTACAATGAGCAGTTCTTC. It yields the protein CSAHPGQGYNEQFF. This chain links TRBV20-1 with TRBJ2-1; TRBD1 aligns across 10 bases. CDR3 length: 14 residues. The V gene's germline CDR1 is DFQATT and CDR2 SNEGSKA (reference sequence). The V gene end was trimmed by 5 bases and the J gene end by 4 bases; junction bases not matched to a gene: 5.

V gene TRBV4-2 combines with J gene TRBJ1-2; 7 bases are a match to TRBD1. The CDR3 sequence is 17 residues long. J lost 3 bases, V lost 0 bases, and 10 bases had no gene match. CDR1 and CDR2 (germline): LGHNA, YNFKEQ. In DNA form, the CDR3 reads TGTGCCAGCAGCCAAGAGGGCCATTTAACAGGGGACTATGGCTACACCTTC. Amino acids: CASSQEGHLTGDYGYTF.

There are a few counts of this clonotype. The chain couples TRBV15 to TRBJ2-3; TRBD1 or TRBD2 may be the D gene (5 bases each). CDR1 is LNHNV, CDR2 YYDKDF, per germline (reference sequence). Trimming shortened V by 1 base and J by 5 bases, and 19 bases separated the two germline ends. CDR3 size: 17 residues. The CDR3 protein is CATSRAGRLPQEDTQYF. CDR3 nucleotide sequence: TGTGCCACCAGCAGAGCGGGGCGGCTACCCCAAGAAGATACGCAGTATTTT.

The rearrangement links TRBV24-1 to TRBJ2-1; 10 nucleotides match TRBD2. V shed 0 bases, J shed 8 bases, and the junction held 3 bases outside the gene matches. CDR3 length: 15 amino acids. Germline CDR1 is KGHDR and CDR2 is SFDVKD. CDR3 coding DNA: TGTGCCACCAGTGATTTGGCTAGCGGGAGCCATGAGCAGTTCTTC. Translating it yields CATSDLASGSHEQFF.

In this sample, this clonotype turned up a few times. The chain uses TRBV5-1 and TRBJ2-7, with a weak D call TRBD1 (5 bases). Looked up from germline, CDR1 is SGHRS and CDR2 is YFSETQ. Deletions cut 4 bases from V and 4 bases from J, with 12 bases between. There are 13 residues in the CDR3. The CDR3 nucleotides read TGCGCCAGCAGCCGACAGAATAGATACGAGCAGTACTTC. Translating it yields CASSRQNRYEQYF.

The CDR3 bases are TGTGCCAGCAGCTCCAGGGTCTCCAATGAGCAGTTCTTC. Its protein is CASSSRVSNEQFF. The genes are TRBV7-2 and TRBJ2-1; perhaps TRBD1 as D (5 bases). V dropped 4 bases and J dropped 6 bases, with 10 bases sitting between them. The CDR3 loop spans 13 amino acids. Looked up from germline, CDR1 is SGHTA and CDR2 is FQGNSA.

V is TRBV11-2 and J is TRBJ2-7; D perhaps matches TRBD1 (6 bases). The CDR3 extends over 14 amino acids. Germline V gene data show CDR1 as SGHAT and CDR2 as FQNNGV. V was shortened by 6 bases and J by 0 bases, with 12 bases between the two germline ends. Here the CDR3 reads CASSSRGNSYEQYF. In DNA, the CDR3 is TGTGCCAGCAGTTCCAGGGGCAACTCCTACGAGCAGTACTTC.

In its sample, this clonotype was seen a few times. This chain connects TRBV7-2 to TRBJ2-1; D might be TRBD2 (6 bases). CDR1 and CDR2 (germline): SGHTA, FQGNSA. The CDR3 is 18 residues long. The V end was cut by 3 bases, the J end by 4 bases, with 22 bases between. The CDR3 sequence: CASSFNPGDLPHYNEQFF. The CDR3 DNA reads TGTGCCAGCAGCTTCAATCCGGGGGACTTGCCGCATTACAATGAGCAGTTCTTC.

This clonotype was recorded a few times. This chain uses TRBV12-3 or TRBV12-4 with TRBJ2-1, with TRBD2 matching over 7 bases. The CDR3 consists of 14 residues. The V and J ends lost 3 bases and 4 bases, in that order; junction bases with no gene match: 3. CDR3 loop: CASSFTSAYNEQFF. The CDR3 DNA follows: TGTGCCAGCAGTTTTACTAGCGCTTACAATGAGCAGTTCTTC.

V usage is TRBV29-1 and J usage is TRBJ2-3; 10 nucleotides match TRBD2. CDR1 and CDR2 (germline): SQVTM, ANQGSEA. The CDR3 is made up of 14 amino acids. The trim removed 1 base at V and 9 bases at J, leaving 7 bases unmatched. The CDR3 here is CSVEAASGRGTQYF. The CDR3 DNA sequence: TGCAGCGTTGAAGCGGCTAGCGGGAGAGGGACGCAGTATTTT.

To note about this clonotype: Given a much more abundant clone one base away, this may be a read error. The chain has TRBV29-1 and TRBJ2-5; D unclear. The J call could be wrong; TRBJ2-7 is a better fit for the DNA end. The CDR3 contains 12 residues. From germline, CDR1 is SQVTM and CDR2 ANQGSEA. CDR3 in amino acids: CSVVGSLYEQYF. CDR3 DNA: TGCAGCGTCGTGGGGTCGCTCTACGAGCAGTACTTC.

In regard to this clonotype: One end of the junction fails to match germline, which may point to a read error. This CDR3 reads CAGRPTTSYEQYF. The CDR3 DNA reads as TGTGCCGGCAGGCCGACAACATCCTACGAGCAGTACTTC. The genes are TRBV5-5 and TRBJ2-7; D is undetermined. Germline V gene data show CDR1 as SGHKS and CDR2 as YYEKEE (reference sequence). This CDR3 spans 13 amino acids.

This clonotype appeared once. The CDR3 bases are TGTGCCAGCAGCATTCGGTGGGGGACAGGACTCATGAACACTGAAGCTTTCTTT. Protein: CASSIRWGTGLMNTEAFF. The chain links TRBV5-5 to TRBJ1-1, with 8 bases identical to TRBD1. The CDR3 is made up of 18 amino acids. The J segment lost 0 bases and the V segment lost 4 bases, leaving 14 bases of the junction unmatched. In germline, CDR1 is SGHKS, CDR2 YYEKEE (reference sequence).

This chain links TRBV4-1 with TRBJ2-4; no clear D gene. CDR3 length: 15 residues. Germline V gene sequence: CDR1 MGHRA, CDR2 YSYEKL. Trimming removed 4 bases at V and 3 bases at J, with 13 bases between. The CDR3 sequence: CASSPIPRLKNIQYF. CDR3 nucleotides: TGCGCCAGCAGCCCCATTCCTAGACTCAAAAACATTCAGTACTTC.

Many counts were recorded for this clonotype. The rearrangement uses TRBV4-2 and TRBJ2-1, with D unclear. Germline lookup yields CDR1 LGHNA and CDR2 YNFKEQ. This CDR3 has 12 amino acids. V shed 2 bases and J shed 10 bases, with 9 bases lying between them. CDR3: CASSQFGREQFF. CDR3 DNA: TGTGCCAGCAGCCAATTCGGCCGGGAGCAGTTCTTC.

The sample holds one count of this clonotype. The gene calls are TRBV9 and TRBJ2-5; either TRBD1 or TRBD2 may fit D (5 bases each). The CDR3 loop spans 15 amino acids. CDR1 and CDR2 (germline): SGDLS, YYNGEE. Trimming took 4 bases from V and 11 from J, leaving 24 bases between them. The CDR3 region has the DNA TGTGCCAGCAGCTCAACCGGGACGGAAGACAATGAGCAGTACTTC. Its translation: CASSSTGTEDNEQYF.

The rearrangement uses TRBV3-1 and TRBJ2-7, with 7 bases matching TRBD1. Trimming took 4 bases from V and 4 from J; bases not matched to a gene: 10. The germline V gene has CDR1 LGHDT and CDR2 YNNKEL (reference sequence). The CDR3 covers 15 residues. This chain's CDR3 is CASSLQQGTLYEQYF. CDR3 nucleotide sequence: TGTGCCAGCAGCCTTCAACAGGGGACCCTATACGAGCAGTACTTC.

The chain is built from TRBV6-6 and TRBJ2-7; no clear D. The V and J ends lost 5 bases and 2 bases respectively, with 7 bases between them. The CDR3 sequence is 12 residues long. The V gene's germline CDR1 is MNHNY and CDR2 SVGAGI (reference sequence). CDR3 in amino acids: CASSRSPYEQYF. CDR3 bases: TGTGCCAGCAGTAGGTCCCCCTACGAGCAGTACTTC.

Only a few counts were recorded for this clonotype. The chain uses TRBV10-1 and TRBJ2-5, with 7 nucleotides matching TRBD2. The germline V gene has CDR1 WNHNN and CDR2 SYGVQD (reference sequence). V dropped 0 bases and J dropped 3; count of bases not matched to a gene: 7. The CDR3 is 16 residues long. As DNA, the CDR3 is TGCGCCAGCAGTGAGTCTCTGCGGGGGACCAAAGAGACCCAGTACTTC. It specifies CASSESLRGTKETQYF.

The chain carries TRBV7-2 and TRBJ1-2; D uncertain. Trimming removed 3 bases from V and 6 bases from J, with 14 bases in between. From germline, CDR1 is SGHTA and CDR2 FQGNSA. The CDR3 runs to 14 residues. The CDR3 bases are TGTGCCAGCAGCTTTGCGGGGAATGGAAATGGCTACACCTTC. Amino acid sequence: CASSFAGNGNGYTF.